The 8 T cell receptor beta chains below all came from one sample that was sequenced in a study of blood T cell repertoires in COVID-19. Sequencing used immunoSEQ multiplex PCR; TCRdb keeps in-frame clones, though not all of them. The sample holds around 50,000 clones, 87% seen once. The sequenced sample consisted of peripheral blood. Receptors originate from a man aged 45-65 years with active COVID-19.

The rearrangement joins TRBV5-1 to TRBJ2-7, with TRBD2 identical over 7 bases. Germline CDR1 and CDR2: SGHRS and YFSETQ. Trimming took 6 bases from V and 5 from J; bases not matched to a gene: 11. This CDR3 contains 14 residues. In DNA, the CDR3 is TGCGCCAGCACCCGGGGAGGGGTAGCAGACGAGCAGTACTTC. It codes for CASTRGGVADEQYF.

The chain has TRBV28 and TRBJ2-1; 14 bases align to TRBD2. The V and J ends lost 3 bases and 2 bases, in that order; junction bases with no gene match: 6. The CDR3 contains 18 residues. CDR1 is MDHEN and CDR2 is SYDVKM in the germline V gene. This CDR3 is CASSFRGLAGGAYNEQFF. CDR3 bases: TGTGCCAGCAGTTTTCGCGGACTAGCGGGAGGTGCCTACAATGAGCAGTTCTTC.

The chain couples TRBV5-1 to TRBJ2-3; 7 bases fit TRBD2. The germline V gene has CDR1 SGHRS and CDR2 YFSETQ. The CDR3 sequence is 15 residues long. The V and J ends lost 4 bases and 0 bases, in that order; junction bases with no gene match: 5. The CDR3 DNA sequence: TGCGCCAGCAGCCCCGCAGCGGGGAGCACAGATACGCAGTATTTT. Its protein product is CASSPAAGSTDTQYF.

This rearrangement joins TRBV6-6 to TRBJ2-7; D unresolved. V shed 0 bases and J shed 3 bases, with 9 bases lying between them. Germline V gene lookup returns CDR1 MNHNY and CDR2 SVGAGI (reference sequence). The CDR3 totals 14 residues. The CDR3 reads CASSYSPSGYEQYF. CDR3 sequence (DNA): TGTGCCAGCAGTTACTCCCCCTCCGGCTACGAGCAGTACTTC.

V and J are TRBV9 and TRBJ2-2; 15 bases are a match to TRBD2. V was clipped by 0 bases and J by 4 bases; unmatched bases: 7. Germline lookup yields CDR1 SGDLS and CDR2 YYNGEE. The CDR3 has 19 amino acids. CDR3 amino acids: CASSVAGTSGRSGTGELFF. In DNA, the CDR3 is TGTGCCAGCAGCGTAGCCGGGACTAGCGGGAGGTCGGGCACCGGGGAGCTGTTTTTT.

This clone showed up just once. This chain joins TRBV10-3 and TRBJ2-1, with D possibly being TRBD1 (6 bases). Germline values: CDR1 ENHRY, CDR2 SYGVKD. Trimming pared 0 bases from V and 5 bases from J, leaving 11 bases between. The CDR3 length is 15 residues. CDR3 sequence (DNA): TGTGCCATCAGTGAGTCGGCAGGGACACACAATGAGCAGTTCTTC. It translates to CAISESAGTHNEQFF.

This chain joins TRBV28 and TRBJ1-2, with 10 bases identical to TRBD1. With V trimmed by 6 bases and J by 5 bases, 6 bases remained unmatched. The CDR3 is 14 amino acids. CDR1 is MDHEN, CDR2 SYDVKM, per germline. CDR3 bases: TGTGCCAGCAGGGGACAGGGGAGGGGGTATGGCTACACCTTC. This encodes CASRGQGRGYGYTF.

This chain joins TRBV3-1 (or the pseudogene TRBV3-2) and TRBJ1-1; no definite D call. Deletions cut 0 bases from V and 1 base from J, with 15 bases between. The CDR3 extends over 17 amino acids. From germline, CDR1 is LGHDT and CDR2 YNNKEL (reference sequence). CDR3 amino acids: CASSQESSAGRNTEAFF. CDR3 DNA: TGTGCCAGCAGCCAAGAAAGTAGTGCGGGTAGGAACACTGAAGCTTTCTTT.